The T cell receptor beta chain described here comes from a study of T-cell memory formation after mild COVID-19. The CDR3 is 15 amino acids. In germline, CDR1 is SGHTA, CDR2 FQGNSA. V lost 5 bases and J 8 bases, leaving 18 bases between the germline ends. Turning to this clonotype: Its target is unknown.

Findings and limits, study-wide: CD4+ contracting clones were found mainly in CM and EM, and CD8+ ones in EMRA.

One entry per CDR3 protein, called by TCRdb with MiXCR from the 5' RACE reads. The sample holds hundreds of thousands of distinct CDR3 sequences, around 27% seen once. This TCR came from an adult woman who had mild COVID-19 (a few samples of this study predate the infection). Cell type and time point are not known. Sequencing was carried out using PBMCs or a T cell subset sorted from them (not recorded which). The rearrangement uses TRBV7-2 and TRBJ1-4, with D perhaps TRBD1 (5 bases). CDR3 residues: CASSRWGYMVEKLFF. The CDR3 DNA follows: TGTGCCAGCAGCAGGTGGGGCTACATGGTGGAAAAACTGTTTTTT. Together with reference TRBV7-2 and TRBJ1-4, the CDR3 gives the full variable domain: GAGVSQSPSNKVTEKGKDVELRCDPISGHTALYWYRQSLGQGLEFLIYFQGNSAPDKSGLPSDRFSAERTGGSVSTLTIQRTQQEDSAVYLCASSRWGYMVEKLFFGSGTQLSVL.